A selection of T cell receptor beta chains follows, all from one sample in a study of Ad26.COV2.S vaccination and SARS-CoV-2 variants. TCRdb keeps only in-frame clones here, not all; method: immunoSEQ multiplex PCR. The sample shows some 480,000 clones, roughly nine tenths of them seen only once. The material sequenced was peripheral blood, taken in a trial of Ad26.COV2.S vaccine versus placebo. The receptors stem from a person between 18 and 59 years old who received the Ad26.COV2.S COVID-19 vaccine or a placebo. The CDR3 runs from the conserved cysteine through the conserved F or W. A D gene is named only where the DNA matches it firmly. Size is omitted from some rows. Given values are once, few, many or a class for expanded clones.

-,15,-,TRBV9,TRBJ2-7,CASSVAWTVDYEQYF,TGTGCCAGCAGCGTAGCTTGGACAGTAGACTACGAGCAGTACTTC
-,16,-,TRBV29-1,TRBJ2-2,CSVGQGSGLNTGELFF,TGCAGCGTTGGTCAGGGGTCTGGACTTAACACCGGGGAGCTGTTTTTT
-,13,-,TRBV19,TRBJ2-4,CASTRQGGNIQYF,TGTGCCAGTACACGACAGGGAGGGAACATTCAGTACTTC
TRBD1,15,-,TRBV5-8,TRBJ1-2,CASSLWTGANYGYTF,TGTGCCAGCAGCCTTTGGACAGGAGCTAACTATGGCTACACCTTC
-,14,-,TRBV5-4,TRBJ2-1,CASSFGPVQNEQFF,TGTGCCAGCAGCTTTGGACCCGTTCAAAATGAGCAGTTCTTC
-,16,-,TRBV18,TRBJ2-1,CASSPPSRGLYNEQFF,TGTGCCAGCTCACCACCGAGCAGGGGACTTTACAATGAGCAGTTCTTC
-,14,-,TRBV3-1/TRBV3-2,TRBJ1-5,CASSPTGQWPPQHF,TGTGCCAGCAGCCCGACGGGTCAATGGCCGCCCCAGCATTTT
-,17,-,TRBV7-2,TRBJ2-1,CASSFLPQGSGVGEQFF,TGTGCCAGCAGCTTTCTCCCCCAGGGTAGCGGAGTTGGTGAGCAGTTCTTC
-,14,-,TRBV19,TRBJ2-3,CASSIRQGGDTQYF,TGTGCCAGTAGTATACGTCAGGGGGGCGATACGCAGTATTTT
-,13,-,TRBV7-9,TRBJ1-1,CASSLDSRTEAFF,TGTGCCAGCAGCTTAGATTCCCGGACTGAAGCTTTCTTT
-,13,-,TRBV18,TRBJ1-1,CASSPAQNTEAFF,TGTGCCAGCTCCCCGGCACAGAACACTGAAGCTTTCTTT
TRBD2,17,-,TRBV5-1,TRBJ2-1,CASSFEGSSGVRREQFF,TGCGCCAGCAGCTTCGAGGGGAGTAGCGGGGTTAGGCGGGAGCAGTTCTTC
-,14,few,TRBV30,TRBJ1-1,CAWSVRQSPPEAFF,TGTGCCTGGAGTGTACGACAGTCTCCCCCTGAAGCTTTCTTT
-,16,-,TRBV9,TRBJ1-3,CASSALGQVSGNTIYF,TGTGCCAGCAGCGCCCTTGGGCAAGTCTCTGGAAACACCATATATTTT
TRBD2,13,-,TRBV7-2,TRBJ2-1,CASSALAWNEQFF,TGTGCCAGCAGCGCACTAGCGTGGAATGAGCAGTTCTTC
TRBD1,18,-,TRBV28,TRBJ2-2,CASSVDRGHYQNTGELFF,TGTGCCAGCAGCGTTGACAGGGGACATTACCAGAACACCGGGGAGCTGTTTTTT
TRBD1,16,-,TRBV18,TRBJ2-1,CASSPLDRGGYNEQFF,TGTGCCAGCTCACCACTGGACAGGGGGGGGTACAATGAGCAGTTCTTC
TRBD1,14,-,TRBV28,TRBJ2-5,CASSAPGQGRLQYF,TGTGCCAGCAGCGCCCCGGGACAGGGACGGCTTCAGTACTTC
TRBD2,13,-,TRBV6-6,TRBJ2-5,CASRLAGVETQYF,TGTGCCAGCAGACTAGCGGGAGTAGAGACCCAGTACTTC
TRBD1,14,-,TRBV29-1,TRBJ1-2,CSVARTGQNYGYTF,TGCAGCGTCGCAAGGACAGGGCAAAACTATGGCTACACCTTC
-,15,-,TRBV19,TRBJ1-5,CASSTGTSRNQPQHF,TGTGCCAGTAGTACCGGGACATCTCGGAATCAGCCCCAGCATTTT
-,15,few,TRBV20-1,TRBJ1-5,CSASRGTDSNQPQHF,TGCAGTGCTAGTCGAGGGACTGATAGCAATCAGCCCCAGCATTTT
TRBD1,14,-,TRBV18,TRBJ1-1,CASSPGQAVGEAFF,TGTGCCAGCTCACCGGGACAGGCGGTGGGTGAAGCTTTCTTT
-,14,-,TRBV6-6,TRBJ1-1,CASSYKGEGTEAFF,TGTGCCAGCAGTTACAAAGGGGAGGGCACTGAAGCTTTCTTT
TRBD2,17,-,TRBV28,TRBJ2-3,CASSLLGGRGETDTQYF,TGTGCCAGCAGTTTACTCGGCGGGAGGGGTGAGACAGATACGCAGTATTTT
-,12,-,TRBV7-8,TRBJ2-5,CASGRDQETQYF,TGTGCCAGCGGACGGGACCAAGAGACCCAGTACTTC
TRBD1,15,-,TRBV10-3,TRBJ2-3,CAISGDRMDTDTQYF,TGTGCCATCAGTGGGGACAGAATGGACACAGATACGCAGTATTTT
-,15,-,TRBV3-1/TRBV3-2,TRBJ1-2,CASSQEGRGGYGYTF,TGTGCCAGCAGCCAAGAGGGCAGGGGTGGCTATGGCTACACCTTC
TRBD1,12,-,TRBV30,TRBJ1-1,CAWDRVGTEAFF,TGTGCCTGGGACAGGGTTGGCACAGAAGCTTTCTTT
-,13,-,TRBV6-4,TRBJ2-6,CASKESGANVLTF,TGTGCCAGCAAGGAGTCTGGGGCCAACGTCCTGACTTTC
TRBD1,15,-,TRBV9,TRBJ2-5,CASSVSGTEQETQYF,TGTGCCAGCAGCGTTTCCGGGACAGAACAAGAGACCCAGTACTTC
-,13,-,TRBV6-2/TRBV6-3,TRBJ1-1,CASSYLDSGEAFF,TGTGCCAGCAGTTACTTGGACAGCGGTGAAGCTTTCTTT
-,16,-,TRBV7-3,TRBJ2-1,CASSLHGASSYNEQFF,TGTGCCAGCAGCTTACATGGCGCGAGCTCCTACAATGAGCAGTTCTTC
TRBD2,17,once,TRBV28,TRBJ2-7,CASSRPTRAGGSYEQYF,TGTGCCAGCAGTAGACCCACGCGAGCGGGAGGATCCTACGAGCAGTACTTC
TRBD2,15,-,TRBV7-2,TRBJ2-1,CASSLSGGSSNEQFF,TGTGCCAGCAGCCTCTCTGGCGGGAGCTCCAATGAGCAGTTCTTC
-,18,-,TRBV7-9,TRBJ2-7,CASSPTPGGVAASYEQYF,TGTGCCAGCAGTCCAACACCCGGTGGGGTAGCGGCCTCCTACGAGCAGTACTTC
-,14,-,TRBV7-9,TRBJ2-7,CASSGGQTLYEQYF,TGTGCCAGCAGCGGAGGGCAGACCCTCTACGAGCAGTACTTC
-,14,once,TRBV24-1,TRBJ1-4,CATSDAGRNEKLFF,TGTGCCACCAGTGATGCGGGCCGGAATGAAAAACTGTTTTTT
-,15,-,TRBV11-2,TRBJ2-6,CASSLKSSGANVLTF,TGTGCCAGCAGCTTAAAGAGCTCTGGGGCCAACGTCCTGACTTTC
TRBD2,18,-,TRBV4-1,TRBJ2-5,CASSHDAEREGGQETQYF,TGCGCCAGCAGCCACGACGCGGAGCGGGAGGGGGGACAAGAGACCCAGTACTTC
TRBD1,13,-,TRBV5-4,TRBJ1-4,CASSPTGEEKLFF,TGTGCCAGCAGCCCCACAGGGGAGGAAAAACTGTTTTTT
TRBD2,16,-,TRBV10-3,TRBJ2-1,CASSRLAGFSEGEQFF,TGTGCCAGCTCAAGACTAGCGGGGTTTTCTGAAGGTGAGCAGTTCTTC
-,12,-,TRBV7-2,TRBJ1-1,CASSPGPQMAFF,TGTGCCAGCAGCCCGGGGCCCCAGATGGCTTTCTTT
-,15,-,TRBV27,TRBJ2-3,CARPQDGPHTDTQYF,TGTGCCAGACCCCAAGACGGACCCCACACAGATACGCAGTATTTT
-,15,-,TRBV2,TRBJ2-7,CASSGERGGSYEQYF,TGTGCCAGCAGTGGGGAGAGGGGGGGCTCCTACGAGCAGTACTTC
-,12,-,TRBV7-2,TRBJ2-1,CASSLAYNEQFF,TGTGCCAGCAGCTTGGCCTACAATGAGCAGTTCTTC
TRBD1,14,-,TRBV6-2/TRBV6-3,TRBJ1-2,CASSSSRGRNGYTF,TGTGCCAGCAGCTCGAGCAGGGGGCGGAATGGCTACACCTTC
-,14,-,TRBV20-1,TRBJ2-7,CSASPIGDQYEQYF,TGCAGTGCTAGTCCGATCGGGGATCAATACGAGCAGTACTTC
TRBD1,13,-,TRBV28,TRBJ2-1,CASRGTGRDEQFF,TGTGCCAGCAGGGGGACAGGGAGAGATGAGCAGTTCTTC
TRBD2,14,once,TRBV18,TRBJ2-1,CASSPYSGDNEQFF,TGTGCCAGCTCACCATATAGCGGGGACAATGAGCAGTTCTTC
-,15,-,TRBV9,TRBJ2-2,CASSQATGGAGELFF,TGTGCCAGCAGCCAAGCCACCGGGGGAGCCGGGGAGCTGTTTTTT
-,11,-,TRBV19,TRBJ1-3,CASGMGNTIYF,TGTGCCAGTGGAATGGGAAACACCATATATTTT
-,12,-,TRBV7-9,TRBJ1-2,CASRQPNYGYTF,TGTGCCAGCCGACAGCCTAACTATGGCTACACCTTC
TRBD2,15,-,TRBV6-2/TRBV6-3,TRBJ2-1,CASSRTSGAYNEQFF,TGTGCCAGCAGCCGGACTAGCGGCGCCTACAATGAGCAGTTCTTC